Listed here are 22 T cell receptor beta chains from one sample, sequenced in a study of blood T cell repertoires in COVID-19 (dated by TCRdb to about 2020). Libraries came from the immunoSEQ multiplex PCR assay. TCRdb's version of the immuneACCESS table is confined to in-frame rearrangements and falls short of the full clone set. An unresolved V gene accounts for under half of the shortfall where checked; the remainder is of unknown origin. Across this sample there are about 120,000 clones, with approximately 90% seen only once. The biggest ten clones account for about 3.5% of the sample. Sample: peripheral blood. These receptors were taken from a woman in her fifties or sixties with acute or convalescent COVID-19.

The CDR3 DNA reads TGTGCCACCAGTGACCTTAGCGGCAACACAGATACGCAGTATTTT. Protein: CATSDLSGNTDTQYF. V usage is TRBV24-1 and J usage is TRBJ2-3; weak D call: TRBD2 (6 bases). Trimming removed 4 bases at V and 2 bases at J, with 12 bases between. CDR1 and CDR2 (germline): KGHDR, SFDVKD. The CDR3 contains 15 residues.

The chain has TRBV18 and TRBJ1-2, with TRBD1 identical over 9 bases. The ends lost 3 bases at V and 8 bases at J; junction bases unmatched: 10. CDR1 KGHSH and CDR2 LQKENI come from the germline V gene. This CDR3 is built from 15 residues. The CDR3 DNA is TGTGCCAGCTCACCTCCGGGACAGGGTTTCTTGGGCTACACCTTC. Translating it yields CASSPPGQGFLGYTF. Full variable domain (outside the CDR3, taken from reference TRBV18 and TRBJ1-2): NAGVMQNPRHLVRRRGQEARLRCSPMKGHSHVYWYRQLPEEGLKFMVYLQKENIIDESGMPKERFSAEFPKEGPSILRIQQVVRGDSAAYFCASSPPGQGFLGYTFGSGTRLTVV.

This rearrangement joins TRBV19 to TRBJ2-1; possible D gene TRBD1, 6 bases. The V end lost 7 bases, the J end lost 5 bases, and 15 bases lay between the germline ends. The CDR3 totals 14 residues. The germline V gene has CDR1 LNHDA and CDR2 SQIVND (reference sequence). The chain's CDR3 is CASTHGQRHNEQFF. The CDR3 DNA reads as TGTGCCAGTACCCACGGACAGAGGCACAATGAGCAGTTCTTC.

The chain couples TRBV11-2 to TRBJ1-1; D is unresolved. V was pared by 3 bases and J by 1 base, with 3 bases between. This CDR3 has 12 amino acids. From germline, CDR1 is SGHAT and CDR2 FQNNGV. The CDR3 coding sequence is TGTGCCAGCAGCTTTCAGAACACTGAAGCTTTCTTT. As protein: CASSFQNTEAFF.

The rearrangement links TRBV24-1 to TRBJ1-5; D gene ambiguous. Per germline, CDR1 KGHDR and CDR2 SFDVKD. The V gene lost 4 bases and the J gene lost 4 bases, with 10 bases spanning the gap. The CDR3 length is 14 residues. The CDR3 DNA reads as TGTGCCACCAGTGAACCAGACGGGAATCAGCCCCAGCATTTT. Residues: CATSEPDGNQPQHF.

V usage is TRBV5-1 and J usage is TRBJ2-1, with TRBD2 matching over 11 bases. Germline V gene data show CDR1 as SGHRS and CDR2 as YFSETQ. Losses at the gene ends were 4 bases for V and 8 bases for J; bases not matched to a gene: 11. This CDR3 contains 16 residues. CDR3 sequence: CASSAGVLAGVDEQFF. As DNA, the CDR3 is TGCGCCAGCAGCGCTGGGGTACTAGCGGGAGTGGATGAGCAGTTCTTC.

The chain uses TRBV30 and TRBJ1-2; D is unresolved. Germline V gene data show CDR1 as GTSNPN and CDR2 as SVGIG (reference sequence). Trimming removed 4 bases from V and 0 bases from J, with 12 bases in between. The CDR3 is made up of 14 amino acids. The CDR3 sequence: CAWNFADTNYGYTF. The CDR3 DNA follows: TGTGCCTGGAATTTTGCCGACACTAACTATGGCTACACCTTC.

The V gene is TRBV24-1, the J gene TRBJ2-3; 12 bases are a match to TRBD2. Losses at the gene ends were 4 bases for V and 4 bases for J; bases not matched to a gene: 20. Germline V gene lookup returns CDR1 KGHDR and CDR2 SFDVKD. CDR3 length: 21 residues. DNA of the CDR3: TGTGCCACCAGTGAGGCGACTAGCGGGAGAGGGGGAATCGTTGGGGCAGATACGCAGTATTTT. Protein sequence: CATSEATSGRGGIVGADTQYF.

The sample holds one count of this clone. The rearrangement joins TRBV5-1 to TRBJ1-4, with TRBD1 matching 8 bases. CDR3 length equals 14 residues. V shed 2 bases and J 4 bases; nucleotides not matched to a gene: 1. CDR1 is SGHRS, CDR2 YFSETQ, per germline. DNA for the CDR3: TGCGCCAGCAGCTTACAGGGGGGTAATGAAAAACTGTTTTTT. Its translation: CASSLQGGNEKLFF.

V gene TRBV12-3 or TRBV12-4 combines with J gene TRBJ1-4; no clear D. The length of the CDR3 is 11 residues. Trimming removed 6 bases from V and 8 bases from J, with 7 bases in between. The CDR3 protein is CASRHREKLFF. The CDR3 bases are TGTGCCAGCAGGCACCGGGAAAAACTGTTTTTT.

The genes are TRBV7-2 and TRBJ2-7; 7 bases align to TRBD2. V shed 4 bases and J 0 bases; nucleotides not matched to a gene: 6. This CDR3 region has 15 residues. The germline V gene encodes CDR1 SGHTA and CDR2 FQGNSA. The CDR3 region is CASSSTSAISYEQYF. The CDR3 nucleotides read TGTGCCAGCAGCTCAACTAGCGCCATCTCCTACGAGCAGTACTTC.

The J gene is TRBJ2-1, the V gene TRBV29-1, with 8 bases aligning to TRBD2. The CDR3 loop spans 14 amino acids. J lost 4 bases, V lost 3 bases, and 5 bases had no gene match. Per the germline V gene, CDR1 is SQVTM and CDR2 is ANQGSEA. CDR3 sequence (DNA): TGCAGCGTTGAGTCAGCGGGAGATTACAATGAGCAGTTCTTC. This translates into CSVESAGDYNEQFF.

In nucleotides, the CDR3 is TGTGCCACCAGCAGAGATAGCGGGACAGGGGGAGCGAATGAGCAGTTCTTC. Translated: CATSRDSGTGGANEQFF. The chain uses TRBV15 and TRBJ2-1; 11 bases fit TRBD1. Germline CDR1 and CDR2: LNHNV and YYDKDF (reference sequence). CDR3 length: 17 amino acids. V lost 0 bases and J lost 7; bases outside the gene matches: 8.

The V and J genes are TRBV6-5 and TRBJ2-7, with D tentatively TRBD1 (5 bases). V lost 5 bases and J 0 bases, leaving 14 bases between the germline ends. The CDR3 contains 15 residues. Germline V gene lookup returns CDR1 MNHEY and CDR2 SVGAGI. The CDR3 nucleotides read TGTGCCAGCAGTCCCATCGACAGAAGCTCCTACGAGCAGTACTTC. It specifies CASSPIDRSSYEQYF.

V usage is TRBV6-5 and J usage is TRBJ2-7, with 7 bases identical to TRBD2. Germline values: CDR1 MNHEY, CDR2 SVGAGI. The CDR3 has 15 amino acids. V shed 6 bases, J shed 1 base, and the junction held 9 bases outside the gene matches. For the CDR3, the DNA is TGTGCCAGCAGCTCCACCGGGACTACGTCCTACGAGCAGTACTTC. Its translation is CASSSTGTTSYEQYF.

This sequence joins TRBV6-1 and TRBJ2-6; tentatively, D is TRBD1 (6 bases). The CDR3 is 19 amino acids. Germline CDR1 and CDR2: MNHNS and SASEGT. Trimming stripped 4 bases from V and 1 base from J, with 20 bases between. CDR3: CASSVGGSAIRSGANVLTF. The CDR3 DNA reads as TGTGCCAGCAGTGTTGGGGGCTCAGCGATACGGTCTGGGGCCAACGTCCTGACTTTC.

This chain links TRBV24-1 with TRBJ2-3; the D gene is possibly TRBD2 (5 bases). Trimming pared 3 bases from V and 8 bases from J, leaving 23 bases between. The germline V gene has CDR1 KGHDR and CDR2 SFDVKD. This CDR3 comprises 17 residues. This CDR3 reads CATSDPRAGENRGTQYF. For the CDR3, the DNA is TGTGCCACCAGTGATCCTCGTGCCGGGGAAAATCGGGGTACGCAGTATTTT.

The gene calls are TRBV7-8 and TRBJ2-1; tentatively, D is TRBD1 (7 bases). Germline V gene lookup returns CDR1 SGHVS and CDR2 FQNEAQ. V dropped 3 bases and J dropped 5 bases, with 20 bases sitting between them. The CDR3 totals 17 residues. The CDR3, as DNA: TGTGCCAGCAGCTTGGAGCGGGCCAGGGGGGAAAACAATGAGCAGTTCTTC. Its translation: CASSLERARGENNEQFF.

The chain has TRBV28 and TRBJ1-2; the D gene is possibly TRBD1 (5 bases). CDR1 is MDHEN, CDR2 SYDVKM, per germline. The CDR3 length is 12 residues. The V gene lost 10 bases and the J gene lost 4 bases, with 13 bases spanning the gap. CDR3 nucleotide sequence: TGTGCCACCGGGGGGGGTGGCTATGGCTACACCTTC. It encodes CATGGGGYGYTF.

The gene calls are TRBV11-2 and TRBJ2-7; tentative D call: TRBD2 (6 bases). Germline V CDR1 and CDR2: SGHAT, FQNNGV. Trimming removed 6 bases at V and 0 bases at J, with 12 bases between. This CDR3 has 14 amino acids. CDR3 coding DNA: TGTGCCAGCAGACGAAGGGAGGACTCCTACGAGCAGTACTTC. Its protein product is CASRRREDSYEQYF.

V and J are TRBV11-1 and TRBJ1-1; 7 positions agree with TRBD1. Germline V gene sequence: CDR1 SGHAT, CDR2 FQDESV (reference sequence). The CDR3 is made up of 13 amino acids. V was clipped by 5 bases and J by 8 bases; unmatched bases: 8. CDR3 bases: TGTGCCAGCAGCCTAACCAGACAGGGAGAAGCTTTCTTT. Encoded protein: CASSLTRQGEAFF. Filled out from reference TRBV11-1 and TRBJ1-1, the complete variable domain reads EAEVAQSPRYKITEKSQAVAFWCDPISGHATLYWYRQILGQGPELLVQFQDESVVDDSQLPKDRFSAERLKGVDSTLKIQPAELGDSAMYLCASSLTRQGEAFFGQGTRLTVV.

The chain employs TRBV29-1 and TRBJ2-5; 8 bases fit TRBD1. Germline-derived CDR1 and CDR2 are SQVTM and ANQGSEA. J gave up 5 bases and V 0 bases, and 11 bases lay outside the gene matches. The CDR3 covers 16 residues. CDR3 protein: CSVEDRSRGLVETQYF. The CDR3 DNA sequence: TGCAGCGTTGAAGATCGGTCCAGGGGGCTGGTCGAGACCCAGTACTTC.